Below are 20 T cell receptor beta chains sequenced from a single sample in a study of blood T cell repertoires in COVID-19. The repertoire was sequenced with immunoSEQ multiplex PCR; TCRdb's copy has only in-frame clones and lacks some. The sample includes about 120,000 clones, 81% seen only once; the top ten take about a sixth. Sequencing was carried out using peripheral blood. The receptors were sampled from a man under 40 with COVID-19, enrolled during active disease.

The chain has TRBV19 and TRBJ1-6; D perhaps matches TRBD1 (5 bases). CDR1 is LNHDA and CDR2 is SQIVND in the germline V gene (reference sequence). Trimming removed 5 bases from V and 6 bases from J, with 17 bases in between. The CDR3 is 16 residues long. This CDR3 reads CASSSHGGIPNSPLHF. CDR3 nucleotides: TGTGCCAGTAGTTCACACGGGGGAATTCCTAATTCACCCCTCCACTTT.

This CDR3 reads CASSDISQGEKLFF. CDR3 DNA sequence: TGTGCCAGCAGTGATATCTCCCAGGGTGAAAAACTGTTTTTT. V and J are TRBV2 and TRBJ1-4; TRBD1 might be the D (5 bases). The germline V gene has CDR1 SNHLY and CDR2 FYNNEI. Trimming took 3 bases from V and 7 from J, leaving 12 bases between them. The CDR3 runs 14 residues.

V and J are TRBV19 and TRBJ1-2; TRBD1 aligns across 7 bases. The CDR3 has 14 amino acids. Trimming at V came to 3 bases and at J to 8 bases, leaving 9 bases not matched to a gene. Germline V gives CDR1 LNHDA, CDR2 SQIVND (reference sequence). The chain's CDR3 is CASSIQGQTSGYTF. The CDR3 DNA sequence: TGTGCCAGTAGTATCCAGGGACAGACAAGCGGCTACACCTTC.

This clone was detected ten times or more. V usage is TRBV7-9 and J usage is TRBJ1-5; the D gene is possibly TRBD1 (6 bases). The CDR3 length is 13 residues. Trimming took 5 bases from V and 9 from J, leaving 14 bases between them. Germline V gene lookup returns CDR1 SEHNR and CDR2 FQNEAQ (reference sequence). In DNA, the CDR3 is TGTGCCAGCAGCAGGGGGGCCGACGGGCCCCAGCATTTT. It yields the protein CASSRGADGPQHF.

The chain couples TRBV14 to TRBJ1-1, with D possibly being TRBD1 (5 bases). V was cut by 1 base and J by 6 bases, with 9 bases left in between. Per germline, CDR1 SGHDN and CDR2 FVKESK. The CDR3 covers 13 residues. The CDR3 is CASSQGGFPEAFF. CDR3 DNA sequence: TGTGCCAGCAGCCAAGGGGGCTTCCCTGAAGCTTTCTTT. Variable domain in full (rest from reference TRBV14 and TRBJ1-1): EAGVTQFPSHSVIEKGQTVTLRCDPISGHDNLYWYRRVMGKEIKFLLHFVKESKQDESGMPNNRFLAERTGGTYSTLKVQPAELEDSGVYFCASSQGGFPEAFFGQGTRLTVV.

The J gene is TRBJ2-7, the V gene TRBV28, with a tentative D call TRBD2 (6 bases). V was shortened by 5 bases and J by 4 bases, with 15 bases between the two germline ends. The CDR3 runs to 14 residues. CDR1 MDHEN and CDR2 SYDVKM come from the germline V gene. CDR3 nucleotide sequence: TGTGCCAGCAGTCTCCGGGCGGGGTGGTACGAGCAGTACTTC. It translates to CASSLRAGWYEQYF.

At least ten counts were recorded for this clone. This chain joins TRBV18 and TRBJ1-1; 7 nucleotides agree with TRBD1. Germline CDR1 and CDR2: KGHSH and LQKENI. V shed 5 bases, J shed 3 bases, and the junction held 0 bases outside the gene matches. The CDR3 spans 12 residues. In DNA, the CDR3 is TGTGCCAGCTCAACAGGGGACACTGAAGCTTTCTTT. It yields the protein CASSTGDTEAFF.

The chain combines TRBV4-1 with TRBJ2-6, with D possibly being TRBD2 (5 bases). Germline CDR1 and CDR2: MGHRA and YSYEKL. Trimming took off 3 bases at V and 0 bases at J, with 12 bases between the two ends. CDR3 length: 17 residues. In nucleotides, the CDR3 is TGCGCCAGCAGCCACGAATTGAGGGCCTCTGGGGCCAACGTCCTGACTTTC. Its translation: CASSHELRASGANVLTF.

This chain connects TRBV19 to TRBJ2-1; possibly TRBD1 for D (5 bases). The V end lost 5 bases, the J end lost 5 bases, and 10 bases lay between the germline ends. Germline-derived CDR1 and CDR2 are LNHDA and SQIVND (reference sequence). This CDR3 region has 13 residues. The CDR3 loop is CASSLGQNNEQFF. The CDR3 bases are TGTGCCAGTAGTTTGGGGCAGAACAATGAGCAGTTCTTC. The complete variable domain, with remaining parts taken from reference TRBV19 and TRBJ2-1, reads DGGITQSPKYLFRKEGQNVTLSCEQNLNHDAMYWYRQDPGQGLRLIYYSQIVNDFQKGDIAEGYSVSREKKESFPLTVTSAQKNPTAFYLCASSLGQNNEQFFGPGTRLTVL.

The genes are TRBV5-4 and TRBJ2-7, with 11 positions matching TRBD2. V dropped 0 bases and J dropped 7; count of bases not matched to a gene: 9. The CDR3 has 16 amino acids. Germline lookup yields CDR1 SGHNT and CDR2 YYREEE (reference sequence). CDR3 coding DNA: TGTGCCAGCAGCTTGGGTGAACTAGCGGGAGTTCAAGAGCAGTACTTC. This sequence encodes CASSLGELAGVQEQYF.

The chain joins TRBV7-6 to TRBJ2-5, with 13 bases fitting TRBD2. Germline V gene lookup returns CDR1 SGHVS and CDR2 FNYEAQ. CDR3 length equals 15 residues. V was pared by 5 bases and J by 4 bases, with 4 bases of the junction left unmatched. CDR3 amino acids: CASSPGLAGLETQYF. The CDR3 coding sequence is TGTGCCAGCAGCCCGGGACTAGCGGGGCTAGAGACCCAGTACTTC.

The chain is built from TRBV4-1 and TRBJ2-7; TRBD1 matches 9 bases. CDR3 length: 16 residues. With 2 bases clipped from V and 0 bases from J, the junction kept 5 bases outside the gene matches. In germline, CDR1 is MGHRA, CDR2 YSYEKL. This CDR3 is CASSQRTGEFSYEQYF. In nucleotides, the CDR3 is TGCGCCAGCAGCCAACGGACAGGGGAATTCTCCTACGAGCAGTACTTC.

In its sample, this clone was seen a few times. The sample has other DNA sequences that encode this CDR3 too. The chain joins TRBV19 to TRBJ2-3; 7 nucleotides agree with TRBD2. The CDR3 contains 14 residues. J was trimmed by 1 base and V by 3 bases; bases with no gene match: 1. Germline CDR1 reads LNHDA; CDR2 reads SQIVND (reference sequence). Here the CDR3 reads CASSITSGTDTQYF. For the CDR3, the DNA is TGTGCCAGTAGTATTACTAGCGGCACAGATACGCAGTATTTT. The full variable domain, rest sourced from reference TRBV19 and TRBJ2-3, is DGGITQSPKYLFRKEGQNVTLSCEQNLNHDAMYWYRQDPGQGLRLIYYSQIVNDFQKGDIAEGYSVSREKKESFPLTVTSAQKNPTAFYLCASSITSGTDTQYFGPGTRLTVL.

V usage is TRBV6-6 and J usage is TRBJ2-5; TRBD2 aligns across 11 bases. CDR1 MNHNY and CDR2 SVGAGI come from the germline V gene (reference sequence). This CDR3 has 15 amino acids. Trimming took 3 bases from V and 1 from J; bases not matched to a gene: 1. CDR3 DNA: TGTGCCAGCAGTTATACTAGCGGGAGCCAAGAGACCCAGTACTTC. This codes for CASSYTSGSQETQYF.

This clone occurred a few times. J is TRBJ2-1 and V is TRBV2, with 9 bases lining up with TRBD2. V lost 6 bases and J lost 4; bases outside the gene matches: 7. CDR1 and CDR2 (germline): SNHLY, FYNNEI. This CDR3 is built from 15 residues. The CDR3 DNA sequence: TGTGCCAGCAGACAAGCGGGGGGCCAGTACAATGAGCAGTTCTTC. Translating it yields CASRQAGGQYNEQFF.

The chain carries TRBV10-3 and TRBJ2-5; 8 bases match TRBD1. J was trimmed by 0 bases and V by 0 bases; bases with no gene match: 9. The length of the CDR3 is 18 residues. CDR1 ENHRY and CDR2 SYGVKD come from the germline V gene. The CDR3 region has the DNA TGTGCCATCAGTGAGTCATCGGGACAGGCTTTGTACCAAGAGACCCAGTACTTC. This gives the protein CAISESSGQALYQETQYF.

The CDR3: CASRPGGGHGELFF. The CDR3 DNA is TGTGCCAGTAGACCGGGAGGGGGGCACGGGGAGCTGTTTTTT. The rearrangement links TRBV25-1 to TRBJ2-2, with TRBD2 matching 8 bases. The CDR3 consists of 14 residues. CDR1 is MGHDK and CDR2 is SYGVNS in the germline V gene. V gave up 9 bases and J gave up 7 bases; unmatched junction bases: 10.

The gene calls are TRBV6-5 and TRBJ1-2, with TRBD1 matching over 9 bases. Germline CDR1 MNHEY, CDR2 SVGAGI. CDR3 length: 14 residues. With 5 bases clipped from V and 7 bases from J, the junction kept 8 bases outside the gene matches. DNA for the CDR3: TGTGCCAGCAGTCCGGGACAGGGTTTCAGTGGCTACACCTTC. Its protein is CASSPGQGFSGYTF.

A single count supports this clone. The CDR3, as DNA: TGTGCCAGCATAGGGGTTTATGGAGATGGCTACACCTTC. It translates to CASIGVYGDGYTF. V gene TRBV2 combines with J gene TRBJ1-2, with D perhaps matching TRBD1 (5 bases). Deletions cut 7 bases from V and 6 bases from J, with 15 bases between. CDR1 and CDR2 (germline): SNHLY, FYNNEI. The CDR3 sequence is 13 residues long.

The chain joins TRBV7-3 to TRBJ2-1, with D possibly TRBD1 on 5 matching bases. CDR3 size: 15 residues. Between the trimmed V and J ends, which lost 2 bases and 2 bases, there was a span of 10 bases. Germline CDR1 is SGHTA and CDR2 is FQGTGA. In DNA, the CDR3 is TGTGCCAGCAGCTTATTCGGACACCCCTACAATGAGCAGTTCTTC. Translating it yields CASSLFGHPYNEQFF.